One sample yielded the 25 T cell receptor beta chains listed below, sequenced in a study of T cell changes during pregnancy in multiple sclerosis. The protocol was immunoSEQ multiplex PCR, while the TCRdb copy is restricted to in-frame clones and leaves out a portion. Here the sample spans tens of thousands of clones, over 75% being singletons. Sequences were derived from peripheral blood, sampled in the first trimester of pregnancy. The receptors here all came from a female donor with multiple sclerosis, enrolled in a pregnancy study.

This clone has at least ten counts. The chain carries TRBV5-4 and TRBJ2-1, with 7 bases that match TRBD2. The CDR3 loop spans 15 amino acids. Germline CDR1 and CDR2: SGHNT and YYREEE (reference sequence). The junction had 7 bases not matched to a gene; V was cut back by 4 bases and J by 3 bases. CDR3 DNA: TGTGCCAGCAGCCCGGACCGGGACTACTACAATGAGCAGTTCTTC. Translation: CASSPDRDYYNEQFF. The variable domain in full, completed from reference TRBV5-4 and TRBJ2-1, reads ETGVTQSPTHLIKTRGQQVTLRCSSQSGHNTVSWYQQALGQGPQFIFQYYREEENGRGNFPPRFSGLQFPNYSSELNVNALELDDSALYLCASSPDRDYYNEQFFGPGTRLTVL.

This chain joins TRBV10-3 and TRBJ2-2; no clear D gene. Germline V gene sequence: CDR1 ENHRY, CDR2 SYGVKD. The CDR3 sequence is 11 residues long. V lost 10 bases and J lost 5, with 8 bases in between. The CDR3 DNA reads as TGTGCCACTACTGAGACCGGGGAGCTGTTTTTT. Translating it yields CATTETGELFF.

The chain employs TRBV23-1 and TRBJ2-7; possible D gene TRBD1, 5 bases. TRBV23-1 is identified as an open reading frame with a role that is uncertain. V lost 0 bases and J 2 bases, leaving 14 bases between the germline ends. This CDR3 is 16 amino acids long. CDR3 amino acids: CASSQSRWGWAYEQYF. DNA of the CDR3: TGCGCCAGCAGTCAATCCCGCTGGGGCTGGGCCTACGAGCAGTACTTC.

The gene calls are TRBV5-1 and TRBJ2-5; 7 bases align to TRBD1. After removal of 2 bases from V and 3 bases from J, the junction contained 4 bases not matched to a gene. CDR3 length equals 14 residues. The V gene's germline CDR1 is SGHRS and CDR2 YFSETQ. The DNA of the CDR3 is TGCGCCAGCAGCTTAACCGGGACAGAAGAGACCCAGTACTTC. It encodes CASSLTGTEETQYF.

Here the CDR3 reads CASSKDRGTYNEQFF. The CDR3 DNA reads as TGTGCCAGCAGCAAGGACAGGGGGACGTACAATGAGCAGTTCTTC. The chain recombines TRBV5-4 with TRBJ2-1; TRBD1 matches at 10 bases. The CDR3 runs to 15 residues. V lost 4 bases to trimming and J lost 4 bases; unmatched junction nucleotides: 5. CDR1 and CDR2 (germline): SGHNT, YYREEE (reference sequence).

The chain carries TRBV7-8 and TRBJ2-7; TRBD2 agrees at 15 bases. Germline-derived CDR1 and CDR2 are SGHVS and FQNEAQ. The CDR3 is 14 amino acids. Trimming removed 4 bases from V and 7 bases from J; junction bases left unmatched: 2. CDR3 sequence: CASSWTSGRGEQYF. DNA of the CDR3: TGTGCCAGCAGCTGGACTAGCGGGAGGGGTGAGCAGTACTTC.

The V gene is TRBV2, the J gene TRBJ1-5; 7 bases agree with TRBD1. Trimming cost V 5 bases and J 6 bases; bases outside gene matches: 10. Germline V gives CDR1 SNHLY, CDR2 FYNNEI. The CDR3 runs to 15 residues. The CDR3 protein is CASSFSRQGGQPQHF. As DNA, the CDR3 is TGTGCCAGCAGTTTTTCCCGACAGGGCGGTCAGCCCCAGCATTTT.

This chain uses TRBV10-3 with TRBJ1-5; unclear D gene. The ends were cut back, 1 base at V and 2 bases at J, with 15 bases in the middle. Germline CDR1 is ENHRY and CDR2 is SYGVKD. This CDR3 is 17 amino acids long. For the CDR3, the DNA is TGTGCCATCAGTGAGTTGGGTCCCGTGCAGGGCAATCAGCCCCAGCATTTT. Protein: CAISELGPVQGNQPQHF.

J is TRBJ1-5 and V is TRBV5-1, with D tentatively TRBD1 (6 bases). The CDR3 loop spans 15 amino acids. CDR1 is SGHRS and CDR2 is YFSETQ in the germline V gene. V was clipped by 4 bases and J by 0 bases, with 11 bases between them. The CDR3 nucleotides read TGCGCCAGCAGCATCGGGACAAATAGCAATCAGCCCCAGCATTTT. It encodes CASSIGTNSNQPQHF.

V gene TRBV9 combines with J gene TRBJ2-2; unclear D gene. Germline assignment: CDR1 SGDLS and CDR2 YYNGEE. The CDR3 extends over 18 amino acids. Trimming removed 4 bases from V and 5 bases from J, with 24 bases in between. The CDR3 spells CASSPRTLVASETGELFF. CDR3 coding DNA: TGTGCCAGCAGCCCTCGAACCTTAGTGGCCTCGGAGACCGGGGAGCTGTTTTTT.

The V gene is TRBV18, the J gene TRBJ2-3; 9 positions match TRBD2. CDR1 KGHSH and CDR2 LQKENI come from the germline V gene. This CDR3 contains 15 residues. With 1 base clipped from V and 4 bases from J, the junction kept 3 bases outside the gene matches. The CDR3 DNA sequence: TGTGCCAGCTCACCACTAGCGGGAGTCCCAGATACGCAGTATTTT. Its protein product is CASSPLAGVPDTQYF. The whole variable domain, remainder taken from reference TRBV18 and TRBJ2-3, is NAGVMQNPRHLVRRRGQEARLRCSPMKGHSHVYWYRQLPEEGLKFMVYLQKENIIDESGMPKERFSAEFPKEGPSILRIQQVVRGDSAAYFCASSPLAGVPDTQYFGPGTRLTVL.

The V call is TRBV5-1, the J call TRBJ2-1; D may be TRBD2 (5 bases). V lost 4 bases to trimming and J lost 3 bases, with 8 bases between them. The CDR3 has 13 amino acids. Looked up from germline, CDR1 is SGHRS and CDR2 is YFSETQ. CDR3 sequence (DNA): TGCGCCAGCAGCCCTGCGGGCTACAATGAGCAGTTCTTC. Amino acid sequence: CASSPAGYNEQFF.

V usage is TRBV4-3 and J usage is TRBJ2-1; possible D gene TRBD2, 5 bases. V lost 4 bases and J lost 0, with 10 bases in between. CDR1 and CDR2 from the germline V gene are LGHNA and YSLEER. CDR3 size: 15 residues. The CDR3 nucleotides read TGCGCCAGCAGCCGTGAAGGGAGCTCCTACAATGAGCAGTTCTTC. It is translated as CASSREGSSYNEQFF.

V and J are TRBV5-1 and TRBJ2-3; 15 nucleotides line up with TRBD2. The CDR3 is 20 residues long. Germline CDR1 SGHRS, CDR2 YFSETQ. Losses at the gene ends were 4 bases for V and 0 bases for J; bases not matched to a gene: 12. CDR3 nucleotide sequence: TGCGCCAGCAGCAAACCGGGACTAGCGGGAGGCCGTACTAGCACAGATACGCAGTATTTT. Translated: CASSKPGLAGGRTSTDTQYF. Combining the CDR3 with reference TRBV5-1 and TRBJ2-3 gives the whole variable domain KAGVTQTPRYLIKTRGQQVTLSCSPISGHRSVSWYQQTPGQGLQFLFEYFSETQRNKGNFPGRFSGRQFSNSRSEMNVSTLELGDSALYLCASSKPGLAGGRTSTDTQYFGPGTRLTVL.

This chain uses TRBV25-1 with TRBJ2-7; TRBD2 matches 7 bases. There are 16 residues in the CDR3. V shed 3 bases and J 3 bases; nucleotides not matched to a gene: 11. Germline-derived CDR1 and CDR2 are MGHDK and SYGVNS. DNA of the CDR3: TGTGCCAGCAGTGATCTCACCACTAGCGCATACTACGAGCAGTACTTC. Translating gives CASSDLTTSAYYEQYF.

This clone was seen more than once but under ten times. The chain links TRBV19 to TRBJ1-2; 8 bases are a match to TRBD1. Germline-derived CDR1 and CDR2 are LNHDA and SQIVND (reference sequence). J lost 2 bases, V lost 4 bases, and 6 bases had no gene match. CDR3 length: 15 residues. The CDR3 DNA is TGTGCCAGTAGTAGGGGACAGGCCTCAAACTATGGCTACACCTTC. Amino acid sequence: CASSRGQASNYGYTF.

V usage is TRBV7-6 and J usage is TRBJ2-1; 9 bases are shared with TRBD1. Losses at the gene ends were 4 bases for V and 7 bases for J; bases not matched to a gene: 5. The CDR3 extends over 14 amino acids. CDR1 is SGHVS, CDR2 FNYEAQ, per germline. The CDR3 loop is CASSSRTGANEQFF. In nucleotides, the CDR3 is TGTGCCAGCAGCTCCAGGACAGGGGCGAATGAGCAGTTCTTC.

This clone has a single count. The J gene is TRBJ2-7, the V gene TRBV5-5; 7 bases align to TRBD2. The CDR3 has 15 amino acids. Germline assignment: CDR1 SGHKS and CDR2 YYEKEE (reference sequence). V was pared by 0 bases and J by 0 bases, with 3 bases of the junction left unmatched. In nucleotides, the CDR3 is TGTGCCAGCAGCTTGGGCGCGGGGGACTCCTACGAGCAGTACTTC. Protein: CASSLGAGDSYEQYF.

The V and J genes are TRBV9 and TRBJ1-2, with 7 bases that match TRBD1. CDR3 size: 15 residues. CDR1 is SGDLS and CDR2 is YYNGEE in the germline V gene. V lost 4 bases, J lost 0 bases, and 6 bases stayed unmatched. The CDR3: CASSPDRDPNYGYTF. The CDR3 DNA is TGTGCCAGCAGCCCAGACAGGGACCCTAACTATGGCTACACCTTC.

This clone showed up just once. V usage is TRBV10-1 and J usage is TRBJ2-1, with 7 bases identical to TRBD2. The germline V gene encodes CDR1 WNHNN and CDR2 SYGVQD (reference sequence). The J segment lost 7 bases and the V segment lost 0 bases, leaving 6 bases of the junction unmatched. The CDR3 is 15 residues long. The CDR3, as DNA: TGCGCCAGCAGTGAGTCGTCTAGCGGTTCTAATGAGCAGTTCTTC. It specifies CASSESSSGSNEQFF.

This chain joins TRBV7-9 and TRBJ1-1; 7 positions agree with TRBD1. The J segment lost 5 bases and the V segment lost 4 bases, leaving 7 bases of the junction unmatched. Germline V lookup: CDR1 SEHNR, CDR2 FQNEAQ (reference sequence). This CDR3 has 14 residues. CDR3 nucleotides: TGTGCCAGCAGCTCGCAGACAGGGAGGACTGAAGCTTTCTTT. Its translation is CASSSQTGRTEAFF.

This chain uses TRBV9 with TRBJ1-5, with a possible D match to TRBD1 (5 bases). CDR1 SGDLS and CDR2 YYNGEE come from the germline V gene. The CDR3 extends over 14 amino acids. Between the trimmed V and J ends, which lost 0 bases and 4 bases, there was a span of 8 bases. The CDR3 protein is CASSVGAGNQPQHF. The CDR3, as DNA: TGTGCCAGCAGCGTAGGAGCAGGGAATCAGCCCCAGCATTTT.

This chain connects TRBV6-4 to TRBJ2-2; 7 positions agree with TRBD1. The V segment lost 2 bases and the J segment 1 base; nucleotides outside the gene matches: 4. This CDR3 comprises 16 residues. Germline V CDR1 and CDR2: MRHNA, SNTAGT. The DNA of the CDR3 is TGTGCCAGCAGTGACAGTAGACAGGGGAACACCGGGGAGCTGTTTTTT. Translating it yields CASSDSRQGNTGELFF.

This clone has more than one count but fewer than ten. The rearrangement uses TRBV4-1 and TRBJ2-1; the match to TRBD2 covers 13 bases. The junction had 4 bases not matched to a gene; V was cut back by 5 bases and J by 6 bases. CDR1 and CDR2 (germline): MGHRA, YSYEKL. The CDR3 contains 15 residues. In DNA form, the CDR3 reads TGCGCCAGCAGCGGAGGACTAGCGGGAGTCAATGAGCAGTTCTTC. Its protein is CASSGGLAGVNEQFF.

This rearrangement joins TRBV6-5 to TRBJ1-2; 10 bases fit TRBD1. Germline V gene data show CDR1 as MNHEY and CDR2 as SVGAGI. This CDR3 comprises 15 residues. V dropped 8 bases and J dropped 6; count of bases not matched to a gene: 12. In DNA form, the CDR3 reads TGTGCCAGCCGATCAACCGGGACAGGGGTTGATGGCTACACCTTC. As protein: CASRSTGTGVDGYTF.